The 19 T cell receptor beta chains in this list originate from one sample, sequenced in a study of T cells in localized non-small cell lung cancer. Method: immunoSEQ multiplex PCR; TCRdb's copy keeps in-frame clones and lacks some. The sample carries some 13,000 clones, 86% recorded once. The sample was peripheral blood, taken before any cancer treatment. The receptor source for this set is a male donor older than 55 with stage III lung adenocarcinoma.

This chain connects TRBV10-2 to TRBJ2-7, with unresolved D. The CDR3 extends over 12 amino acids. V lost 2 bases and J lost 5, with 7 bases in between. Germline V gene data show CDR1 as WSHSY and CDR2 as SAAADI. The CDR3 region has the DNA TGCGCCAGCAGTGAGCGCTGGCACGAGCAGTACTTC. Its translation is CASSERWHEQYF.

V gene TRBV5-6 combines with J gene TRBJ1-1; no firm D call. V lost 4 bases to trimming and J lost 1 base, with 14 bases between them. The CDR3 totals 15 residues. Germline V lookup: CDR1 SGHDT, CDR2 YYEEEE. The CDR3 nucleotides read TGTGCCAGCAGCCGGTGGACCTTTACGAACACTGAAGCTTTCTTT. This encodes CASSRWTFTNTEAFF.

The chain uses TRBV7-7 and TRBJ2-5, with a weak D call TRBD1 (5 bases). The CDR3 is made up of 15 amino acids. Trimming took 1 base from V and 1 from J, leaving 10 bases between them. Per the germline V gene, CDR1 is SSHAT and CDR2 is FNYEAQ (reference sequence). Written as DNA, the CDR3 is TGTGCCAGCAGCTTAGAGTCGACAGCCCAAGAGACCCAGTACTTC. Amino acids: CASSLESTAQETQYF.

The gene calls are TRBV29-1 and TRBJ2-7; 9 positions match TRBD2. The germline V gene encodes CDR1 SQVTM and CDR2 ANQGSEA. CDR3 length equals 15 residues. V lost 2 bases and J lost 3; bases outside the gene matches: 8. The CDR3 protein is CSVEWFLAGIYEQYF. The CDR3 nucleotides read TGCAGCGTTGAATGGTTCCTAGCGGGAATCTACGAGCAGTACTTC.

In the case of this clone: The junction differs from germline at one of its ends, possibly a read error. This chain connects TRBV10-2 to TRBJ2-7; D is possibly TRBD1 or TRBD2 (6 bases each). Germline V gives CDR1 WSHSY, CDR2 SAAADI. The CDR3 covers 13 residues. This chain's CDR3 is CASIEGGSYEQYF. The DNA of the CDR3 is TGCGCCAGCATTGAGGGGGGCTCCTACGAGCAGTACTTC.

V and J are TRBV7-9 and TRBJ2-1, with D unresolved. Looked up from germline, CDR1 is SEHNR and CDR2 is FQNEAQ (reference sequence). V was clipped by 5 bases and J by 10 bases, with 9 bases between them. This CDR3 has 11 residues. The CDR3 sequence is CASSPNWEQFF. DNA for the CDR3: TGTGCCAGCAGCCCGAACTGGGAGCAGTTCTTC. Together with reference TRBV7-9 and TRBJ2-1, the CDR3 gives the full variable domain: DTGVSQNPRHKITKRGQNVTFRCDPISEHNRLYWYRQTLGQGPEFLTYFQNEAQLEKSRLLSDRFSAERPKGSFSTLEIQRTEQGDSAMYLCASSPNWEQFFGPGTRLTVL.

The CDR3, as DNA: TGTGCCAGCAATCAGGGGTTTTATAGCAATCAGCCCCAGCATTTT. Translation gives CASNQGFYSNQPQHF. The chain employs TRBV6-1 and TRBJ1-5, with a weak D call TRBD1 (6 bases). This CDR3 spans 15 amino acids. V was trimmed by 7 bases and J by 0 bases, leaving 13 bases between them. Germline V gene data show CDR1 as MNHNS and CDR2 as SASEGT.

The CDR3 spells CASSPREGGRSYEQYF. In nucleotides, the CDR3 is TGTGCCAGCAGCCCGAGGGAGGGGGGCCGATCCTACGAGCAGTACTTC. V and J are TRBV7-2 and TRBJ2-7; D might be TRBD2 (7 bases). From germline, CDR1 is SGHTA and CDR2 FQGNSA. V dropped 5 bases and J dropped 1 base, with 18 bases sitting between them. There are 16 residues in the CDR3.

The V and J genes are TRBV5-4 and TRBJ2-7; tentatively, D is TRBD1 (6 bases). This CDR3 has 15 amino acids. Germline V gives CDR1 SGHNT, CDR2 YYREEE (reference sequence). Trimming left V 4 bases short and J 1 base short, with 15 bases between. CDR3 sequence reads: CASSPVPGHSYEQYF. The CDR3 nucleotides are TGTGCCAGCAGCCCGGTCCCGGGACATTCCTACGAGCAGTACTTC. Together with reference TRBV5-4 and TRBJ2-7, the CDR3 gives the full variable domain: ETGVTQSPTHLIKTRGQQVTLRCSSQSGHNTVSWYQQALGQGPQFIFQYYREEENGRGNFPPRFSGLQFPNYSSELNVNALELDDSALYLCASSPVPGHSYEQYFGPGTRLTVT.

The chain links TRBV6-9 to TRBJ1-6; 9 bases are a match to TRBD1. Germline trimming cut 3 bases from V and 5 bases from J; bases unmatched to any gene: 2. CDR1 is MNHGY and CDR2 is SVAAGI in the germline V gene. The CDR3 runs to 15 residues. The CDR3 sequence: CASSYGTGNNSPLHF. The CDR3 region has the DNA TGTGCCAGCAGTTACGGGACAGGGAATAATTCACCCCTCCACTTT.

The chain is built from TRBV6-1 and TRBJ1-2, with 7 bases aligning to TRBD1. The CDR3 spans 14 residues. V lost 8 bases, J lost 4 bases, and 10 bases stayed unmatched. Germline assignment: CDR1 MNHNS and CDR2 SASEGT. CDR3 nucleotides: TGTGCCAGCTTTCCCAGGGGGACGGCCTATGGCTACACCTTC. It yields the protein CASFPRGTAYGYTF.

V usage is TRBV5-4 and J usage is TRBJ1-2; tentative D call: TRBD1 (6 bases). Germline V gene lookup returns CDR1 SGHNT and CDR2 YYREEE (reference sequence). The CDR3 length is 15 residues. The V and J ends lost 4 bases and 7 bases respectively, with 20 bases between them. CDR3 nucleotide sequence: TGTGCCAGCAGCCAAGAGGGGGGTGGTTCGGTTGGCTACACCTTC. Amino acid sequence: CASSQEGGGSVGYTF.

This chain uses TRBV5-6 with TRBJ2-3, with 9 bases identical to TRBD2. This CDR3 is 16 amino acids long. Germline CDR1 SGHDT, CDR2 YYEEEE. V dropped 0 bases and J dropped 2; count of bases not matched to a gene: 4. DNA for the CDR3: TGTGCCAGCAGCTTGGAAGGCGGGAGGGTCACAGATACGCAGTATTTT. It specifies CASSLEGGRVTDTQYF.

This chain links TRBV19 with TRBJ1-3; D not certain. CDR3 length: 13 residues. Germline-derived CDR1 and CDR2 are LNHDA and SQIVND (reference sequence). Trimming took off 1 base at V and 2 bases at J, with 3 bases between the two ends. Written as DNA, the CDR3 is TGTGCCAGTAGTATAGTCACTGGAAACACCATATATTTT. Translating it yields CASSIVTGNTIYF.

The chain links TRBV5-5 to TRBJ2-4, with D possibly called TRBD1 or TRBD2 (5 bases each). CDR1 is SGHKS and CDR2 is YYEKEE in the germline V gene (reference sequence). This CDR3 comprises 19 residues. V was cut by 3 bases and J by 0 bases, with 22 bases left in between. The CDR3 bases are TGTGCCAGCAGCTCCAAGTGGGGGTACGGGCCCCTAGCCAAAAACATTCAGTACTTC. It is translated as CASSSKWGYGPLAKNIQYF.

The CDR3 sequence: CASSLVPGASQPQHF. CDR3 in DNA: TGCGCCAGCAGCTTGGTGCCGGGGGCGTCCCAGCCCCAGCATTTT. The gene calls are TRBV5-1 and TRBJ1-5, with a tentative D call TRBD1 (6 bases). Germline V lookup: CDR1 SGHRS, CDR2 YFSETQ. This CDR3 is built from 15 residues. Trimming cost V 0 bases and J 7 bases, with 14 bases left between them.

A note on this clone: Germline and junction disagree at one end, which may indicate a read error. V usage is TRBV19 and J usage is TRBJ1-5; possible D gene TRBD1, 6 bases. The length of the CDR3 is 19 residues. Per the germline V gene, CDR1 is LNHDA and CDR2 is SQIVND (reference sequence). The DNA for the CDR3 is TGCGCCAGTAGTGGGGGGCATACGGGGGGCGGGTGGGGCAATCAGCCCCAGCATTTT. Translated: CASSGGHTGGGWGNQPQHF.

This chain links TRBV29-1 with TRBJ2-7; D is unclear. The CDR3 runs to 13 residues. Trimming took 1 base from V and 5 from J, leaving 12 bases between them. Germline V gene data show CDR1 as SQVTM and CDR2 as ANQGSEA. The CDR3 spells CSVEGRRSDEQYF. The CDR3 bases are TGCAGCGTTGAAGGTCGACGGAGCGACGAGCAGTACTTC.

This clone was seen only once. The chain joins TRBV30 to TRBJ2-6, with 11 bases identical to TRBD1. Germline assignment: CDR1 GTSNPN and CDR2 SVGIG (reference sequence). This CDR3 spans 18 amino acids. V shed 1 base and J 1 base; nucleotides not matched to a gene: 6. CDR3: CAWSAMDRGQSGANVLTF. CDR3 bases: TGTGCCTGGAGTGCGATGGACAGGGGGCAATCTGGGGCCAACGTCCTGACTTTC. Full variable domain (outside the CDR3, taken from reference TRBV30 and TRBJ2-6): SQTIHQWPATLVQPVGSPLSLECTVEGTSNPNLYWYRQAAGRGLQLLFYSVGIGQISSEVPQNLSASRPQDRQFILSSKKLLLSDSGFYLCAWSAMDRGQSGANVLTFGAGSRLTVL.